This T cell receptor (beta chain) emerged from a study of CD8+ T cells in alopecia areata. Study context: The protocol delivered tofacitinib for 6 to 18 months, then withdrew it for 6 months.

The length of the CDR3 is 16 residues. Looked up from germline, CDR1 is GTSNPN and CDR2 is SVGIG (reference sequence). Trimming took off 1 base at V and 3 bases at J, with 13 bases between the two ends. Study-wide results and caveats: Since there was just one nonresponder, nobody can yet say how baseline CD8+ expansion ties to response.

Treatment defined: oral pan-JAK inhibitor, 5-10 mg twice daily. cDNA serving as the sequencing template came from extracted, reverse transcribed RNA. Repertoires were generated with immunoSEQ multiplex PCR, while TCRdb's copy carries only in-frame clones and drops some. Of approximately 300,000 clones in the sample, about 62% are singletons; the top ten hold more than 1.5%. A note on this clone: Its cognate antigen is unknown.

This sample comprised CD4+ T cells sorted from blood, obtained at week 24, from a patient treated with tofacitinib. This sequence joins TRBV30 and TRBJ1-6; D gene uncertain. The clonotype was recovered from a human donor with alopecia areata. CDR3 residues: CAWSATPGSYNSPLHF. The DNA of the CDR3 is TGTGCCTGGAGTGCGACCCCGGGCAGCTATAATTCACCCCTCCACTTT.